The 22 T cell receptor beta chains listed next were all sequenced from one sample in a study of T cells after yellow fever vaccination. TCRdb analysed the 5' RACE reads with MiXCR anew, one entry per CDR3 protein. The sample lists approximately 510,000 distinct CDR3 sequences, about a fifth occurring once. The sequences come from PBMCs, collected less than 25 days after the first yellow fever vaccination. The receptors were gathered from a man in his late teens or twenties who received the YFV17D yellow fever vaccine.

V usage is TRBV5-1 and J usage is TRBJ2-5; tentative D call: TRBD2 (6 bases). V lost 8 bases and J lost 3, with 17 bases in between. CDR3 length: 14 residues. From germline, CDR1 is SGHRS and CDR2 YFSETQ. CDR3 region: CASTVGTGKETQYF. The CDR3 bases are TGCGCCAGTACCGTCGGGACTGGCAAAGAGACCCAGTACTTC. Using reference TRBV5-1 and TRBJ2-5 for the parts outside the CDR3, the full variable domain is KAGVTQTPRYLIKTRGQQVTLSCSPISGHRSVSWYQQTPGQGLQFLFEYFSETQRNKGNFPGRFSGRQFSNSRSEMNVSTLELGDSALYLCASTVGTGKETQYFGPGTRLLVL.

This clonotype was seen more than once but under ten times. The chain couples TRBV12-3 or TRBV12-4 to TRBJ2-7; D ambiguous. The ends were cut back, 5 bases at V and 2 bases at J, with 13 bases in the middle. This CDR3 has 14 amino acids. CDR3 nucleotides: TGTGCCAGCAGTCCCCTGGGCAGGCCCTACGAGCAGTACTTC. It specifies CASSPLGRPYEQYF.

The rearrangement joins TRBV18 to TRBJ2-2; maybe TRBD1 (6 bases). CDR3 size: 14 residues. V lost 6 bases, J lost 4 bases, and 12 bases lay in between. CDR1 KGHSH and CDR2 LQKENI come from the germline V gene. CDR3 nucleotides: TGTGCCAGCTCGCAACCAGGGGTCACCGGGGAGCTGTTTTTT. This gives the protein CASSQPGVTGELFF.

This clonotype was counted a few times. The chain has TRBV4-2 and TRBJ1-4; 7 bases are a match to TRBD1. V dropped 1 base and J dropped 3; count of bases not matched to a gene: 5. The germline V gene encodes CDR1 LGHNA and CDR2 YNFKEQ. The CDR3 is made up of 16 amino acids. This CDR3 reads CASSQGKGAANEKLFF. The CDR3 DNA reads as TGTGCCAGCAGCCAAGGCAAGGGGGCTGCTAATGAAAAACTGTTTTTT.

CDR3 loop: CSASPSGGLTGELFF. CDR3 coding DNA: TGCAGTGCTAGCCCTAGCGGGGGTCTAACCGGGGAGCTGTTTTTT. This sequence joins TRBV20-1 and TRBJ2-2; 10 positions agree with TRBD2. J was trimmed by 5 bases and V by 3 bases; bases with no gene match: 6. Germline V gene sequence: CDR1 DFQATT, CDR2 SNEGSKA (reference sequence). This CDR3 comprises 15 residues.

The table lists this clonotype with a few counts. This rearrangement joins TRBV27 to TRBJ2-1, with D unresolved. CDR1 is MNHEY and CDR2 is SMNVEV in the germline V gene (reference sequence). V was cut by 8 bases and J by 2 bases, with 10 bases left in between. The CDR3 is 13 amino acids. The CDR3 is CASGPRTYNEQFF. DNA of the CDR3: TGTGCCAGCGGCCCCCGGACCTACAATGAGCAGTTCTTC.

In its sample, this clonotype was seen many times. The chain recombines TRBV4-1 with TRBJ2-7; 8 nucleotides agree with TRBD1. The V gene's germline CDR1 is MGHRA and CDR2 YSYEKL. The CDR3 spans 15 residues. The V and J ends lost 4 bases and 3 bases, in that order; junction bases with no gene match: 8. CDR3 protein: CASSPGQGPNYEQYF. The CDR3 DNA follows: TGCGCCAGCAGCCCAGGACAGGGCCCAAACTACGAGCAGTACTTC.

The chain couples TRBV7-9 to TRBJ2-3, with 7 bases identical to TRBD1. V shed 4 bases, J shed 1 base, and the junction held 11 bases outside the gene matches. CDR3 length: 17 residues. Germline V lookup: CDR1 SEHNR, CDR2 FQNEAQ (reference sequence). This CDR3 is CASSSLLTGMGTDTQYF. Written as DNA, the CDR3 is TGTGCCAGCAGCTCATTATTGACAGGGATGGGCACAGATACGCAGTATTTT.

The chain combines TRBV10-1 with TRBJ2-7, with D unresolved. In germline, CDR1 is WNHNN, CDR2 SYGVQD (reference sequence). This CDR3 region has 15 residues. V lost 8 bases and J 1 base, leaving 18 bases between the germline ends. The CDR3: CASRNYSRPSYEQYF. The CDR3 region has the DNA TGCGCCAGCCGAAATTACAGCCGACCGTCCTACGAGCAGTACTTC.

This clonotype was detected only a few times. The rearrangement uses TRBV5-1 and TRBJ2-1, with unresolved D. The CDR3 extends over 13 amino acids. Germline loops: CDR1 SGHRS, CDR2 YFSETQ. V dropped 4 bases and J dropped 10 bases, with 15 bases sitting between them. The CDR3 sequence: CASSRWADGEQFF. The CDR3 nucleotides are TGCGCCAGCAGCAGGTGGGCGGACGGCGAGCAGTTCTTC.

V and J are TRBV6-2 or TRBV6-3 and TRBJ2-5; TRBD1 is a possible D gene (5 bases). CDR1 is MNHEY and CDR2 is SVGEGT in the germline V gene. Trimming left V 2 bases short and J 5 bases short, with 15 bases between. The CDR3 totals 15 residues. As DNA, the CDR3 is TGTGCCAGCAGTTACGTCGGCAGGGCCTCGGAGACCCAGTACTTC. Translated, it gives CASSYVGRASETQYF.

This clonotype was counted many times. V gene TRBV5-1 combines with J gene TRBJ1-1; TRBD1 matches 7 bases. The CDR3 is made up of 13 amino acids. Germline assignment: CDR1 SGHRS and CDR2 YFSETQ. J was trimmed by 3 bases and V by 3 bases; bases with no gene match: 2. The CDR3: CASSYTGDTEAFF. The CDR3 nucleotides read TGCGCCAGCAGCTACACAGGGGACACTGAAGCTTTCTTT.

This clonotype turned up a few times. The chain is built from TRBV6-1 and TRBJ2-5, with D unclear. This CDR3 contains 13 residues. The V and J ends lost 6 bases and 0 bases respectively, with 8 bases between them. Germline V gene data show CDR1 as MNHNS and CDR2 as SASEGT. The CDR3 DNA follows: TGTGCCAGCAGGTCGGAGTACCAAGAGACCCAGTACTTC. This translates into CASRSEYQETQYF.

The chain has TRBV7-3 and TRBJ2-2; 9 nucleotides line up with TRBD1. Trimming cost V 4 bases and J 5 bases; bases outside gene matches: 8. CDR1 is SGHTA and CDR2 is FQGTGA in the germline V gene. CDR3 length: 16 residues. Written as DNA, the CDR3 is TGTGCCAGCAGCTCCCGACAGGGGGAGACGACCGGGGAGCTGTTTTTT. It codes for CASSSRQGETTGELFF.

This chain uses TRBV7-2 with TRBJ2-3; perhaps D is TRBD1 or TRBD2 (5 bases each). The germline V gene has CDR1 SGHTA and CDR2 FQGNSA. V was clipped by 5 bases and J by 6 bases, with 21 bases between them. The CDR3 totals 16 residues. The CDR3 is CASSLRPGTFSDTQYF. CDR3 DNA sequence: TGTGCCAGCAGCCTGCGTCCCGGGACCTTTTCGGATACGCAGTATTTT.

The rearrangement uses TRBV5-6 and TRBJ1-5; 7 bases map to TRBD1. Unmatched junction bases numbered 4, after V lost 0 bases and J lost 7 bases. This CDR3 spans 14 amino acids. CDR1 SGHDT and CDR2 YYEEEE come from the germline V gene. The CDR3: CASSLVGQQQPQHF. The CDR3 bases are TGTGCCAGCAGCTTGGTGGGACAGCAACAGCCCCAGCATTTT.

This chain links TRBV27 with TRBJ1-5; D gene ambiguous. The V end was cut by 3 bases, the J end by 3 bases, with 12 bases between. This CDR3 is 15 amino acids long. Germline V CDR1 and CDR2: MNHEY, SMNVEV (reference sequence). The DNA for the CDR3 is TGTGCCAGCAGTTTGGGTAGGGAAAACAATCAGCCCCAGCATTTT. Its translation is CASSLGRENNQPQHF.

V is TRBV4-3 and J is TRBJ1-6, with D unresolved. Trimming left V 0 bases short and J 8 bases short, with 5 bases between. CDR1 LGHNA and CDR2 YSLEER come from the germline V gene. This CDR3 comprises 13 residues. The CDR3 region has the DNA TGCGCCAGCAGCCAAGAGGGAGATTCACCCCTCCACTTT. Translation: CASSQEGDSPLHF.

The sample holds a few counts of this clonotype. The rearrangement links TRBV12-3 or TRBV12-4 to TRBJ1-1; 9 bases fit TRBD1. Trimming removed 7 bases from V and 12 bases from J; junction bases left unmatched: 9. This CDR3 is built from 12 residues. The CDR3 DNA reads TGTGCCAGCACCCCCGACAGGGGGAGAACTTTCTTT. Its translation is CASTPDRGRTFF.

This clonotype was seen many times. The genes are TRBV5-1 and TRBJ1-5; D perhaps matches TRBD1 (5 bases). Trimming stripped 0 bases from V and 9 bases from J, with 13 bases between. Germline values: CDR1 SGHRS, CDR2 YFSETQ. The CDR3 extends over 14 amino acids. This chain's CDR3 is CASSLAQGEGPQHF. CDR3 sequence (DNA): TGCGCCAGCAGCTTGGCTCAGGGAGAAGGGCCCCAGCATTTT.

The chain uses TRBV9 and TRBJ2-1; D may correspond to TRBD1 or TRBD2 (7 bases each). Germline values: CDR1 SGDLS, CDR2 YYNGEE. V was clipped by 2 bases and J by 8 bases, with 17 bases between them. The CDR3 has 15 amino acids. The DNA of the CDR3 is TGTGCCAGCAGCGTCTTAAGCCAGGGGGGGGATGAGCAGTTCTTC. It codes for CASSVLSQGGDEQFF.

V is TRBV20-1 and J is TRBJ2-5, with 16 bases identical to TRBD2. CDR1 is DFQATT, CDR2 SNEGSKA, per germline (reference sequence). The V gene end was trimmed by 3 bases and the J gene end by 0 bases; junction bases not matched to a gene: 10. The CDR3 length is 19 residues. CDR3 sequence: CSARETGTSGGAYQETQYF. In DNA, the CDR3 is TGCAGTGCTAGGGAAACCGGGACTAGCGGGGGGGCGTACCAAGAGACCCAGTACTTC.